What follows are 17 T cell receptor beta chains derived from one specimen sequenced in a study of T cell changes during pregnancy in multiple sclerosis. Generated by immunoSEQ multiplex PCR, the TCRdb table keeps only in-frame clones and is missing some. The table includes about 50,000 clones, about nine tenths detected once. The source was CD4+ T cells from peripheral blood mononuclear cells, collected after pregnancy. Source of these receptors: a female donor in good health, enrolled as a control in a pregnancy study.

This chain uses TRBV11-3 with TRBJ2-3, with D possibly matching TRBD1 (6 bases). V lost 4 bases, J lost 0 bases, and 8 bases lay in between. Looked up from germline, CDR1 is SGHNT and CDR2 is YENEEA. The CDR3 covers 14 residues. The CDR3 region is CASSSQGSTDTQYF. Written as DNA, the CDR3 is TGTGCCAGCAGCTCCCAGGGGAGCACAGATACGCAGTATTTT. Drawing the rest from reference TRBV11-3 and TRBJ2-3, the complete variable domain is EAGVVQSPRYKIIEKKQPVAFWCNPISGHNTLYWYLQNLGQGPELLIRYENEEAVDDSQLPKDRFSAERLKGVDSTLKIQPAELGDSAVYLCASSSQGSTDTQYFGPGTRLTVL.

This CDR3 reads CASSQELYGYTF. The CDR3, as DNA: TGTGCCAGCAGCCAAGAACTCTATGGCTACACCTTC. The chain links TRBV4-2 to TRBJ1-2, with no clear D. The CDR3 extends over 12 amino acids. The V and J ends lost 0 bases and 4 bases respectively, with 3 bases between them. Germline CDR1 reads LGHNA; CDR2 reads YNFKEQ.

This chain connects TRBV19 to TRBJ2-3; 14 bases fit TRBD2. CDR1 is LNHDA, CDR2 SQIVND, per germline (reference sequence). The CDR3 consists of 21 residues. Trimming cost V 8 bases and J 2 bases; bases outside gene matches: 21. The CDR3 here is CASRPRGTSGSSYPYTDTQYF. CDR3 in DNA: TGTGCCAGTCGGCCCCGGGGGACTAGCGGGAGTTCATATCCCTACACAGATACGCAGTATTTT.

This clone was picked up one time. CDR3 loop: CASSSGFTEAFF. For the CDR3, the DNA is TGCGCCAGCAGCTCAGGTTTCACTGAAGCTTTCTTT. This chain joins TRBV5-1 and TRBJ1-1; D gene uncertain. V lost 3 bases and J 4 bases, leaving 7 bases between the germline ends. The CDR3 has 12 amino acids. Germline V gives CDR1 SGHRS, CDR2 YFSETQ.

This chain links TRBV9 with TRBJ1-2; TRBD1 matches at 8 bases. This CDR3 has 17 amino acids. The germline V gene has CDR1 SGDLS and CDR2 YYNGEE. The J segment lost 5 bases and the V segment lost 0 bases, leaving 12 bases of the junction unmatched. The CDR3 protein is CASSVGAGGVLGYGYTF. CDR3 nucleotide sequence: TGTGCCAGCAGCGTAGGGGCAGGGGGCGTCCTAGGGTATGGCTACACCTTC.

This chain connects TRBV28 to TRBJ2-7, with 10 bases fitting TRBD1. Trimming removed 6 bases from V and 4 bases from J; junction bases left unmatched: 3. The CDR3 is made up of 13 amino acids. CDR1 is MDHEN and CDR2 is SYDVKM in the germline V gene. CDR3 in DNA: TGTGCCAGCAGGGGACAGGGGTTTTACGAGCAGTACTTC. Translated: CASRGQGFYEQYF.

This chain connects TRBV6-5 to TRBJ2-3, with 8 nucleotides matching TRBD2. Germline values: CDR1 MNHEY, CDR2 SVGAGI. This CDR3 spans 16 amino acids. J gave up 1 base and V 0 bases, and 3 bases lay outside the gene matches. The CDR3 spells CASSYSSAGGTDTQYF. CDR3 DNA: TGTGCCAGCAGTTACTCATCAGCGGGGGGCACAGATACGCAGTATTTT.

This chain connects TRBV7-2 to TRBJ2-4, with 7 nucleotides matching TRBD1. CDR3 size: 19 residues. In germline, CDR1 is SGHTA, CDR2 FQGNSA. V lost 5 bases to trimming and J lost 0 bases; unmatched junction nucleotides: 16. CDR3 nucleotides: TGTGCCAGCAGCCCGAGCGGACAGGCGCTGGGATTAGCCAAAAACATTCAGTACTTC. Residues: CASSPSGQALGLAKNIQYF. Complete variable domain (other parts from reference TRBV7-2 and TRBJ2-4): GAGVSQSPSNKVTEKGKDVELRCDPISGHTALYWYRQSLGQGLEFLIYFQGNSAPDKSGLPSDRFSAERTGGSVSTLTIQRTQQEDSAVYLCASSPSGQALGLAKNIQYFGAGTRLSVL.

The chain links TRBV6-6 to TRBJ1-4, with 7 positions matching TRBD1. Germline V gene data show CDR1 as MNHNY and CDR2 as SVGAGI (reference sequence). This CDR3 comprises 14 residues. The junction had 6 bases not matched to a gene; V was cut back by 5 bases and J by 6 bases. The CDR3 loop is CASSPGQSYEKLFF. DNA of the CDR3: TGTGCCAGCAGTCCGGGACAGTCTTATGAAAAACTGTTTTTT.

V gene TRBV29-1 combines with J gene TRBJ2-2; TRBD2 is a possible D gene (6 bases). Germline lookup yields CDR1 SQVTM and CDR2 ANQGSEA. Trimming stripped 7 bases from V and 4 bases from J, with 10 bases between. CDR3 length: 12 residues. As DNA, the CDR3 is TGCAGCGGGGGACTCCTCACCGGGGAGCTGTTTTTT. This gives the protein CSGGLLTGELFF.

Details on this clone: Relative to the germline gene, one junction end is altered; a read error may explain this. The chain has TRBV7-7 and TRBJ2-2, with a tentative D call TRBD1 (6 bases). The CDR3 length is 13 residues. Germline V CDR1 and CDR2: SSHAT, FNYEAQ (reference sequence). CDR3 in amino acids: CASSQGSPGELFF. In nucleotides, the CDR3 is TGTGCTAGCAGCCAGGGGAGCCCCGGGGAGCTGTTTTTT.

The chain is built from TRBV25-1 and TRBJ2-7; the match to TRBD2 covers 10 bases. This CDR3 is built from 15 residues. V trimming: 4 bases; J trimming: 3 bases; junction bases outside the gene matches: 6. Germline V gene data show CDR1 as MGHDK and CDR2 as SYGVNS. The CDR3 DNA sequence: TGTGCCAGCAGTGGGGTAGCGGGGGGACTCTACGAGCAGTACTTC. This codes for CASSGVAGGLYEQYF.

The chain combines TRBV6-5 with TRBJ1-1; D is unclear. V was shortened by 0 bases and J by 2 bases, with 13 bases between the two germline ends. This CDR3 is 16 amino acids long. Germline lookup yields CDR1 MNHEY and CDR2 SVGAGI. The CDR3 nucleotides are TGTGCCAGCAGTTACTCAAGACTATGGGTAAACACTGAAGCTTTCTTT. This translates into CASSYSRLWVNTEAFF.

This chain connects TRBV7-3 to TRBJ1-6; a possible D gene is TRBD1 (6 bases). The V and J ends lost 4 bases and 7 bases respectively, with 17 bases between them. This CDR3 spans 16 amino acids. Looked up from germline, CDR1 is SGHTA and CDR2 is FQGTGA. The CDR3, as DNA: TGTGCCAGCAGCTCAAACCCGGACAGCCGCAATTCACCCCTCCACTTT. It translates to CASSSNPDSRNSPLHF.

The chain links TRBV6-1 to TRBJ1-4; D might be TRBD1 (5 bases). V lost 2 bases, J lost 0 bases, and 10 bases lay in between. This CDR3 is 16 amino acids long. The germline gives CDR1 MNHNS, CDR2 SASEGT. CDR3: CASSEILTATNEKLFF. CDR3 DNA: TGTGCCAGCAGTGAAATTTTGACAGCAACTAATGAAAAACTGTTTTTT.

Of note for this clone: The sample contains more than one DNA sequence encoding this CDR3. The V call is TRBV30, the J call TRBJ1-2; possible D gene TRBD1, 5 bases. The V gene's germline CDR1 is GTSNPN and CDR2 SVGIG (reference sequence). Trimming removed 1 base at V and 4 bases at J, with 7 bases between. The CDR3 sequence is 12 residues long. CDR3 sequence (DNA): TGTGCCTGGAGTGGGGGCCCCTATGGCTACACCTTC. It translates to CAWSGGPYGYTF. The full variable domain, in which reference TRBV30 and TRBJ1-2 provide the parts outside the CDR3, is SQTIHQWPATLVQPVGSPLSLECTVEGTSNPNLYWYRQAAGRGLQLLFYSVGIGQISSEVPQNLSASRPQDRQFILSSKKLLLSDSGFYLCAWSGGPYGYTFGSGTRLTVV.

CDR3 coding DNA: TGTGCCAGCGTCCTCCGGCACCTAGGGGGCCCTAATGAAAAACTGTTTTTT. Translation gives CASVLRHLGGPNEKLFF. V and J are TRBV2 and TRBJ1-4; 7 nucleotides align to TRBD1. This CDR3 region has 17 residues. Germline loops: CDR1 SNHLY, CDR2 FYNNEI. V shed 8 bases and J 3 bases; nucleotides not matched to a gene: 15.